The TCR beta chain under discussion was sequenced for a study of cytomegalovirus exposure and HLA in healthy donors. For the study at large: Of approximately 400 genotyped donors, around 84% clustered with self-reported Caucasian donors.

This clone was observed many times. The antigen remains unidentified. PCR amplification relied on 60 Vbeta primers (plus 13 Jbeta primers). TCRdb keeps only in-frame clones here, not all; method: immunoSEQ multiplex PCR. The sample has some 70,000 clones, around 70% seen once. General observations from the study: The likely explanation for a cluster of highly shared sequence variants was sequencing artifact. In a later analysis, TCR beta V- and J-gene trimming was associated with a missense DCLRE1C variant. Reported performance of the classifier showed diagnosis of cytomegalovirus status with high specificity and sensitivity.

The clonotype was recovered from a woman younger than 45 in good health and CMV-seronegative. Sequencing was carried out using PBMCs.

The CDR3 region is CASRSGTGVSPLHF. CDR3 nucleotide sequence: TGTGCCAGCAGATCCGGGACAGGGGTATCACCCCTCCACTTT. The rearrangement joins TRBV2 to TRBJ1-6, with TRBD1 identical over 10 bases. V trimming: 6 bases; J trimming: 10 bases; junction bases outside the gene matches: 6. Germline loops: CDR1 SNHLY, CDR2 FYNNEI. This CDR3 is built from 14 residues.